Below are 21 T cell receptor beta chains sequenced from a single sample in a study of T cell repertoires in cytomegalovirus infection. TCRdb itself ran the reads through MiXCR, one entry per CDR3 protein. Among around 74,000 distinct CDR3 sequences listed, roughly 3.7% were seen once. The specimen sequenced was PBMCs. These TCRs come from a human donor in good health (CMV status not recorded). Some clones in this sample may be carry-over from other donors' samples.

This clonotype has at least ten counts. The J gene is TRBJ1-4, the V gene TRBV19; D remains ambiguous. CDR3 size: 14 residues. CDR1 and CDR2 (germline): LNHDA, SQIVND (reference sequence). The V end was cut by 5 bases, the J end by 5 bases, with 12 bases between. DNA for the CDR3: TGTGCCAGTAGTTTCGAGGTTACAAATGAAAAACTGTTTTTT. Protein product: CASSFEVTNEKLFF.

This clonotype showed up many times. This rearrangement joins TRBV12-3 or TRBV12-4 to TRBJ2-2; D is ambiguous. The length of the CDR3 is 15 residues. V lost 8 bases to trimming and J lost 0 bases, with 13 bases between them. DNA for the CDR3: TGTGCCAGCGCCTTGAAAGCACCGAACACCGGGGAGCTGTTTTTT. This encodes CASALKAPNTGELFF.

This clonotype has a count of ten or more. The rearrangement uses TRBV19 and TRBJ2-1; the D call may be TRBD1 or TRBD2 (6 bases each). Germline loops: CDR1 LNHDA, CDR2 SQIVND (reference sequence). The V end was cut by 5 bases, the J end by 3 bases, with 14 bases between. The CDR3 consists of 15 residues. CDR3 in DNA: TGTGCCAGTAGTGTTACAGGGAGGCGCTACAATGAGCAGTTCTTC. This sequence encodes CASSVTGRRYNEQFF.

This clonotype showed up many times. V and J are TRBV7-9 and TRBJ2-7, with 10 bases that match TRBD1. CDR1 is SEHNR and CDR2 is FQNEAQ in the germline V gene (reference sequence). The CDR3 length is 16 residues. The junction had 11 bases not matched to a gene; V was cut back by 4 bases and J by 5 bases. The CDR3 DNA reads as TGTGCCAGCAGCTCCAATCGGGACAGGGGAATCCACGAGCAGTACTTC. Protein product: CASSSNRDRGIHEQYF.

This clonotype was seen at least ten times. The chain uses TRBV7-9 and TRBJ1-6, with 7 nucleotides matching TRBD1. Germline assignment: CDR1 SEHNR and CDR2 FQNEAQ (reference sequence). The CDR3 is 15 residues long. Trimming removed 1 base from V and 9 bases from J; junction bases left unmatched: 6. CDR3 sequence (DNA): TGTGCCAGCAGCTTAGGTGAGGGGGCGGCTTCACCCCTCCACTTT. Its translation is CASSLGEGAASPLHF.

This clonotype showed up many times. CDR3 bases: TGTGCCAGCAGCCCCCATTATGTGGAGGACCGTTTCGAAGCTTTCTTT. Its protein is CASSPHYVEDRFEAFF. The chain couples TRBV7-8 to TRBJ1-1; D unresolved. CDR3 length equals 16 residues. V shed 5 bases and J shed 8 bases, with 24 bases lying between them. Germline V CDR1 and CDR2: SGHVS, FQNEAQ.

In this sample, this clonotype turned up many times. V usage is TRBV12-3 or TRBV12-4 and J usage is TRBJ2-7; 7 bases are a match to TRBD1. The V segment lost 5 bases and the J segment 5 bases; nucleotides outside the gene matches: 3. CDR3 size: 12 residues. Written as DNA, the CDR3 is TGTGCCAGCAGTCAAACAGGGGACGAGCAGTACTTC. This translates into CASSQTGDEQYF.

This clonotype showed up many times. The rearrangement joins TRBV28 to TRBJ1-5, with a weak D call TRBD1 (5 bases). The germline V gene has CDR1 MDHEN and CDR2 SYDVKM. Trimming cost V 4 bases and J 9 bases, with 10 bases left between them. This CDR3 region has 12 residues. The CDR3: CASSSQGRPQHF. As DNA, the CDR3 is TGTGCCAGCAGTTCTCAGGGTCGGCCCCAGCATTTT.

There are many counts of this clonotype. This rearrangement joins TRBV27 to TRBJ2-7; D is perhaps TRBD1 or TRBD2 (5 bases each). V was pared by 5 bases and J by 1 base, with 15 bases between. The germline CDR1 and CDR2 sequences are MNHEY and SMNVEV (reference sequence). This CDR3 contains 15 residues. The CDR3, as DNA: TGTGCCAGCAGTCTCAGGGAAAGGACTTCCTACGAGCAGTACTTC. It encodes CASSLRERTSYEQYF.

In its sample, this clonotype was seen many times. This chain's CDR3 is CSAFGTGGWGYTF. DNA of the CDR3: TGCAGTGCTTTCGGAACAGGGGGCTGGGGCTACACCTTC. The chain combines TRBV20-1 with TRBJ1-2, with TRBD1 matching over 9 bases. CDR1 is DFQATT and CDR2 is SNEGSKA in the germline V gene (reference sequence). With V trimmed by 5 bases and J by 8 bases, 9 bases remained unmatched. The CDR3 sequence is 13 residues long.

This clonotype was detected many times. The chain employs TRBV7-6 and TRBJ1-1; 12 bases are a match to TRBD1. This CDR3 is built from 16 residues. CDR1 is SGHVS and CDR2 is FNYEAQ in the germline V gene. Unmatched junction bases numbered 5, after V lost 3 bases and J lost 3 bases. The DNA for the CDR3 is TGTGCCAGCAGCTTGGGACAGGGGGCACGGGACACTGAAGCTTTCTTT. Residues: CASSLGQGARDTEAFF.

There are many counts of this clonotype. The rearrangement links TRBV24-1 to TRBJ2-5; TRBD1 might be the D (5 bases). CDR1 and CDR2 (germline): KGHDR, SFDVKD. This CDR3 spans 16 amino acids. V was shortened by 3 bases and J by 0 bases, with 13 bases between the two germline ends. CDR3 in DNA: TGTGCCACCAGTGATGCAGGGTATACGTACCAAGAGACCCAGTACTTC. Protein product: CATSDAGYTYQETQYF.

In this sample, this clonotype turned up many times. The chain combines TRBV7-2 with TRBJ1-5; D perhaps matches TRBD1 (5 bases). Trimming removed 2 bases at V and 0 bases at J, with 11 bases between. Per the germline V gene, CDR1 is SGHTA and CDR2 is FQGNSA. This CDR3 has 16 residues. CDR3 protein: CASSLNGGYSNQPQHF. The CDR3 DNA sequence: TGTGCCAGCAGCTTAAATGGGGGATATAGCAATCAGCCCCAGCATTTT.

At least ten counts were recorded for this clonotype. A junction end diverges from the germline sequence, so it may reflect a read error. The genes are TRBV5-5 and TRBJ2-7; 12 bases fit TRBD1. The germline V gene has CDR1 SGHKS and CDR2 YYEKEE (reference sequence). CDR3 length: 18 residues. CDR3 in amino acids: CVSSHTPGTGGFSYEQYF. The DNA of the CDR3 is TGTGTCAGCAGCCATACCCCCGGGACAGGGGGCTTCTCCTACGAGCAGTACTTC.

This clonotype was observed many times. The J gene is TRBJ1-1, the V gene TRBV7-6; 7 bases fit TRBD1. CDR1 SGHVS and CDR2 FNYEAQ come from the germline V gene. V lost 4 bases and J lost 6; bases outside the gene matches: 11. The CDR3 has 15 amino acids. The CDR3 reads CASSSRQGRFAEAFF. CDR3 DNA: TGTGCCAGCAGCTCCCGACAGGGACGGTTCGCTGAAGCTTTCTTT.

With regard to this clonotype: A clone one base away is much larger, so this may be a read error. The genes are TRBV2 and TRBJ1-1; D gene uncertain. V lost 10 bases and J 1 base, leaving 10 bases between the germline ends. The length of the CDR3 is 12 residues. CDR1 and CDR2 (germline): SNHLY, FYNNEI. The CDR3 here is CANREQNTEAFF. CDR3 coding DNA: TGTGCCAACAGAGAACAGAACACTGAAGCTTTCTTT.

This clonotype was seen repeatedly, ten times or more. The CDR3 nucleotides are TGTGCCACCGGGCCGGGGGGCTGGGAGAATGAGCAGTTCTTC. It is translated as CATGPGGWENEQFF. This chain uses TRBV6-2 or TRBV6-3 with TRBJ2-1; tentatively, D is TRBD2 (7 bases). This CDR3 is built from 14 residues. Trimming pared 10 bases from V and 7 bases from J, leaving 20 bases between. In germline, CDR1 is MNHEY, CDR2 SVGEGT.

Ten or more counts support this clonotype. The gene calls are TRBV7-2 and TRBJ2-7; D is perhaps TRBD1 (5 bases). Deletions cut 5 bases from V and 6 bases from J, with 8 bases between. CDR3 length: 11 residues. Germline CDR1 SGHTA, CDR2 FQGNSA. The CDR3 DNA reads TGTGCCAGCAGCCCCAGGGCCGAGCAGTACTTC. The encoded protein is CASSPRAEQYF.

A word on this clonotype: Given a much more abundant clone one base away, this may be a read error. V gene TRBV19 combines with J gene TRBJ2-7; 9 bases are a match to TRBD2. The CDR3 is 16 residues long. Germline V lookup: CDR1 LNHDA, CDR2 SQIVND (reference sequence). Trimming removed 5 bases from V and 7 bases from J; junction bases left unmatched: 15. The CDR3 DNA reads TGTGCCAGTAGTCGCCGACTAGCGGTAACTTCGGGAGAGCAGTACTTC. This encodes CASSRRLAVTSGEQYF. Full variable domain (missing parts from reference TRBV19 and TRBJ2-7): DGGITQSPKYLFRKEGQNVTLSCEQNLNHDAMYWYRQDPGQGLRLIYYSQIVNDFQKGDIAEGYSVSREKKESFPLTVTSAQKNPTAFYLCASSRRLAVTSGEQYFGPGTRLTVT.

This clonotype was counted ten times or more. The CDR3 loop reads CASSIQRGQGAGNQPQHF. The CDR3 DNA sequence: TGTGCCAGTAGTATTCAACGGGGACAGGGGGCGGGCAATCAGCCCCAGCATTTT. The J gene is TRBJ1-5, the V gene TRBV19; TRBD1 agrees at 12 bases. Germline V gene sequence: CDR1 LNHDA, CDR2 SQIVND (reference sequence). The V and J ends lost 3 bases and 2 bases, in that order; junction bases with no gene match: 8. The CDR3 totals 18 residues.

This clonotype appeared many times. V and J are TRBV6-2 or TRBV6-3 and TRBJ2-7, with D uncertain. CDR3 length equals 13 residues. Germline V gene sequence: CDR1 MNHEY, CDR2 SVGEGT. V lost 7 bases, J lost 1 base, and 11 bases lay in between. The CDR3 DNA follows: TGTGCCAGCACCTCGGCAGTGTCCTACGAGCAGTACTTC. Translated: CASTSAVSYEQYF.